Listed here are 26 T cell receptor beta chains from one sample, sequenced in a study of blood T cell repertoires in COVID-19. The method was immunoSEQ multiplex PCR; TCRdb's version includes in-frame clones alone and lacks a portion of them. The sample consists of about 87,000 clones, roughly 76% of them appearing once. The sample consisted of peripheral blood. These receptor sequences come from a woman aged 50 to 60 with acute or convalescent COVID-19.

The CDR3 sequence: CASSGGTAGFGYTF. DNA of the CDR3: TGCGCCAGCAGTGGAGGGACAGCGGGCTTTGGCTACACCTTC. The V call is TRBV5-1, the J call TRBJ1-2; 7 bases map to TRBD1. Germline CDR1 SGHRS, CDR2 YFSETQ. The CDR3 is 14 residues long. V dropped 5 bases and J dropped 7; count of bases not matched to a gene: 11. The full variable domain, in which reference TRBV5-1 and TRBJ1-2 provide the parts outside the CDR3, is KAGVTQTPRYLIKTRGQQVTLSCSPISGHRSVSWYQQTPGQGLQFLFEYFSETQRNKGNFPGRFSGRQFSNSRSEMNVSTLELGDSALYLCASSGGTAGFGYTFGSGTRLTVV.

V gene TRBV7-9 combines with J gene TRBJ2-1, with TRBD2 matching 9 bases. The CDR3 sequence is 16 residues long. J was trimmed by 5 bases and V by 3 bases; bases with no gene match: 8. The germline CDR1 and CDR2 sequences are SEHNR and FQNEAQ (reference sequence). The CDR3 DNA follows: TGTGCCAGCAGCTTTTCAGCGGGGGGTTTGAACAATGAGCAGTTCTTC. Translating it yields CASSFSAGGLNNEQFF.

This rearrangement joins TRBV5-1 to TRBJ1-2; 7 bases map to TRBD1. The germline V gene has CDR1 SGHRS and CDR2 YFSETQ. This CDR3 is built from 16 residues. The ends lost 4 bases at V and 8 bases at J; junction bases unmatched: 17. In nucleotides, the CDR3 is TGCGCCAGCAGCCCCGATACTCGGACAGGAATGATGGGCTACACCTTC. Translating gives CASSPDTRTGMMGYTF.

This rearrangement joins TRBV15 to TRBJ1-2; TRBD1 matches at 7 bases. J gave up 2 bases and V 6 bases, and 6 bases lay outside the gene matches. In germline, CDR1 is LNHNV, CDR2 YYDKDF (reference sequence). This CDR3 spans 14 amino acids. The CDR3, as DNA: TGTGCCACCAGTCTGGGACAGACAAACTATGGCTACACCTTC. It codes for CATSLGQTNYGYTF.

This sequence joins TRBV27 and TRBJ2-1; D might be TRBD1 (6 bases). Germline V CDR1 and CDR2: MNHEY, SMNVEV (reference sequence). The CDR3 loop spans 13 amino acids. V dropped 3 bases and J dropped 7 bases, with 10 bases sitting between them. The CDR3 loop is CASSFTGRNEQFF. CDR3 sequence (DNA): TGTGCCAGCAGTTTCACAGGGAGAAATGAGCAGTTCTTC.

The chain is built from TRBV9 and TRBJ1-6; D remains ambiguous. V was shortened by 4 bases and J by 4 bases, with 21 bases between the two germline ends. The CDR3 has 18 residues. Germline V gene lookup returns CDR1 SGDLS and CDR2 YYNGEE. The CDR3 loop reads CASSPRAGGSRYNSPLHF. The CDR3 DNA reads TGTGCCAGCAGCCCGCGGGCGGGAGGAAGCAGGTATAATTCACCCCTCCACTTT.

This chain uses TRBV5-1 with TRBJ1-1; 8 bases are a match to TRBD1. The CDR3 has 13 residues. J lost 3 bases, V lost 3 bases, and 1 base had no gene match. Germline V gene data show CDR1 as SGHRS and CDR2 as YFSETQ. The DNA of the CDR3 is TGCGCCAGCAGCTCGGACAGGGACACTGAAGCTTTCTTT. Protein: CASSSDRDTEAFF.

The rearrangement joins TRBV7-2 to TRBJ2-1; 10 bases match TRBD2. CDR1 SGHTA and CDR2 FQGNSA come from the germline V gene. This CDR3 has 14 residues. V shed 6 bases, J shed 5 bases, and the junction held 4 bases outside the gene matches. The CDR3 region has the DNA TGTGCCAGCAGAATAGCGGGGGGTGACAATGAGCAGTTCTTC. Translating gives CASRIAGGDNEQFF.

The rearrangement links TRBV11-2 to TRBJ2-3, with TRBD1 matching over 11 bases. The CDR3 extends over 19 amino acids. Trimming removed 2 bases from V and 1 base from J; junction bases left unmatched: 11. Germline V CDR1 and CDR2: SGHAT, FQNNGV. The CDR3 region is CASSLSVRTGGGGTDTQYF. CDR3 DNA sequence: TGTGCCAGCAGCTTATCCGTTCGGACAGGGGGCGGAGGCACAGATACGCAGTATTTT.

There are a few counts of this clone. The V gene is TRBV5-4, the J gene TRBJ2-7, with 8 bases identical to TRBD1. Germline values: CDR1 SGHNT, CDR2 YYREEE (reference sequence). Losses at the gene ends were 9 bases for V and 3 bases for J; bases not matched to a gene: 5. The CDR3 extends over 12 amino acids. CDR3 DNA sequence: TGTGCCACCCCGACAGGGGTCTACGAGCAGTACTTC. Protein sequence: CATPTGVYEQYF.

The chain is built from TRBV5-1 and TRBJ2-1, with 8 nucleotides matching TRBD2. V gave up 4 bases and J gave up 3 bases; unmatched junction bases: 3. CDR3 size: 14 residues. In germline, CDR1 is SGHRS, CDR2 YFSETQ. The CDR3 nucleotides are TGCGCCAGCAGCCGAGGGACTAGCTACAATGAGCAGTTCTTC. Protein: CASSRGTSYNEQFF.

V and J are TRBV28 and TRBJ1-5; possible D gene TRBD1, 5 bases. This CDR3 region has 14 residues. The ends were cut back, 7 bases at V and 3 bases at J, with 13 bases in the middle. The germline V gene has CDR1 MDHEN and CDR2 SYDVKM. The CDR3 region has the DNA TGTGCCAGCACCCTCGGGGGTCTCAATCAGCCCCAGCATTTT. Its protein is CASTLGGLNQPQHF.

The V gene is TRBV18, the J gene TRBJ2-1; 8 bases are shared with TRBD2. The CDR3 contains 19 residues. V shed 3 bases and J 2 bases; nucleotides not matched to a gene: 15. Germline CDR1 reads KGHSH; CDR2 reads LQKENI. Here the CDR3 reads CASSPPPGTSGGTYNEQFF. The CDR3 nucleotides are TGTGCCAGCTCACCTCCTCCCGGGACCAGCGGGGGTACCTACAATGAGCAGTTCTTC.

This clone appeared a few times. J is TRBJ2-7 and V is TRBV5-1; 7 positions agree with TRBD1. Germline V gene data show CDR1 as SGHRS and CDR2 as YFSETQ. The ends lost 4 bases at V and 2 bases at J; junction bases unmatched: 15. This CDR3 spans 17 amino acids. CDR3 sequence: CASSETGTAASTYEQYF. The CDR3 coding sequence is TGCGCCAGCAGCGAGACCGGGACAGCCGCTAGTACCTACGAGCAGTACTTC.

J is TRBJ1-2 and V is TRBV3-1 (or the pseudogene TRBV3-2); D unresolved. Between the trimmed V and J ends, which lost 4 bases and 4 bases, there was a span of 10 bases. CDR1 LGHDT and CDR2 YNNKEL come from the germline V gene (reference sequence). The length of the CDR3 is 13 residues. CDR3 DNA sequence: TGTGCCAGCAGCCGAGAGCACAGCTATGGCTACACCTTC. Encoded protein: CASSREHSYGYTF.

CDR3 bases: TGTGCCAGCAGTTACATTAGGGACAGATCACCCCTCCACTTT. Amino acids: CASSYIRDRSPLHF. V gene TRBV6-6 combines with J gene TRBJ1-6, with 7 positions matching TRBD1. The germline V gene has CDR1 MNHNY and CDR2 SVGAGI (reference sequence). J lost 10 bases, V lost 2 bases, and 5 bases had no gene match. This CDR3 has 14 residues.

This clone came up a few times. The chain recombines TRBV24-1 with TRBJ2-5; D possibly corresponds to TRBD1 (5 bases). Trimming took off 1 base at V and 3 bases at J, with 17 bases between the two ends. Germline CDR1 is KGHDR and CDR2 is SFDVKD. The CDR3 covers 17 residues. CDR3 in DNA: TGTGCCACCAGTGATTTTTCTCGAGGAGAGACAGAAGAGACCCAGTACTTC. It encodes CATSDFSRGETEETQYF.

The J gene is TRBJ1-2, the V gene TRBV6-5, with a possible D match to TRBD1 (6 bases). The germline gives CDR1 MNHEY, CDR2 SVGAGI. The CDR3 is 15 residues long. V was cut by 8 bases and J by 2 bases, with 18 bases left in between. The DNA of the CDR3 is TGTGCCAGCGCCTTGTCCCCTACAGGGAACTATGGCTACACCTTC. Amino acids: CASALSPTGNYGYTF.

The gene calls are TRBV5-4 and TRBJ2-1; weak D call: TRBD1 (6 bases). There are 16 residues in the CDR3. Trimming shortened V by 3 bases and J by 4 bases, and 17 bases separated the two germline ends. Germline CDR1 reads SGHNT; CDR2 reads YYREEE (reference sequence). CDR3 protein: CASSSNRGGLYNEQFF. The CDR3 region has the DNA TGTGCCAGCAGCTCAAACAGAGGGGGTCTGTACAATGAGCAGTTCTTC. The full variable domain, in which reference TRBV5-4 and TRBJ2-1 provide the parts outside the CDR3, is ETGVTQSPTHLIKTRGQQVTLRCSSQSGHNTVSWYQQALGQGPQFIFQYYREEENGRGNFPPRFSGLQFPNYSSELNVNALELDDSALYLCASSSNRGGLYNEQFFGPGTRLTVL.

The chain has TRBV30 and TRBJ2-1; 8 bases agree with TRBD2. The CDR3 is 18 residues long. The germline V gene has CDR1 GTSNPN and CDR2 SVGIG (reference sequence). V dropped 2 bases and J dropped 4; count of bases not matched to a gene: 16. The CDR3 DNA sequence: TGTGCCTGGAGTAACCTTATACCTGTACTAGCGGCTTACAATGAGCAGTTCTTC. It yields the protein CAWSNLIPVLAAYNEQFF. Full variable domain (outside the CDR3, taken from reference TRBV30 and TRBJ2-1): SQTIHQWPATLVQPVGSPLSLECTVEGTSNPNLYWYRQAAGRGLQLLFYSVGIGQISSEVPQNLSASRPQDRQFILSSKKLLLSDSGFYLCAWSNLIPVLAAYNEQFFGPGTRLTVL.

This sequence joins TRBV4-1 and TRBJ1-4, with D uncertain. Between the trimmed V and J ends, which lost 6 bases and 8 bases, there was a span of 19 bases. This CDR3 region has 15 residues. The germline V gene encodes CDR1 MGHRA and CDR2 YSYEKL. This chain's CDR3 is CASSRGPSGREKLFF. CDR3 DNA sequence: TGCGCCAGCAGTCGTGGGCCCTCTGGGCGCGAAAAACTGTTTTTT.

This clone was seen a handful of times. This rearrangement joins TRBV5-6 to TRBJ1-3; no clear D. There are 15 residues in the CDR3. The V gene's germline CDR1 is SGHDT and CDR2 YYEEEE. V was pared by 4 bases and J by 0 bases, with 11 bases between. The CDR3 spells CASSPGGFSGNTIYF. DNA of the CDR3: TGTGCCAGCAGCCCCGGCGGCTTCTCTGGAAACACCATATATTTT.

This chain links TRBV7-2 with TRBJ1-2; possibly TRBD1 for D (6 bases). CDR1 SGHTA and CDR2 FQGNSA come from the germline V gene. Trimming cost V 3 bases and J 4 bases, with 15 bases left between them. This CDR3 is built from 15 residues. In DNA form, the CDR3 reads TGTGCCAGCAGCTTGGACTGGACAGAAACCTATGGCTACACCTTC. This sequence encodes CASSLDWTETYGYTF.

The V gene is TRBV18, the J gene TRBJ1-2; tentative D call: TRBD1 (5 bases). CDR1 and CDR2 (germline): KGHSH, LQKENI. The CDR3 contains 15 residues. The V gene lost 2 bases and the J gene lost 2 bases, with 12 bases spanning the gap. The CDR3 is CASSPIPGQNYGYTF. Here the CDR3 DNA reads TGTGCCAGCTCACCAATTCCAGGGCAAAACTATGGCTACACCTTC.

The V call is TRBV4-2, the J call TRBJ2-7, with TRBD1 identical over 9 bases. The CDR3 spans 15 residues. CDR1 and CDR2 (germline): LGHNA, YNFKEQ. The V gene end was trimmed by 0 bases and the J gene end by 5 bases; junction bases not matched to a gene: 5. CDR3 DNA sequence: TGTGCCAGCAGCCAAGAGAGGGACAGGGCCCACGAGCAGTACTTC. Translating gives CASSQERDRAHEQYF.

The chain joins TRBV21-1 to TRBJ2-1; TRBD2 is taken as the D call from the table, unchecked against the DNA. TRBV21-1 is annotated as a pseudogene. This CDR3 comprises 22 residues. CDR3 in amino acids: CASSKGKTERDPGGRKYNEQFF. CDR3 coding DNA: TGTGCCAGCAGCAAAGGAAAAACGGAGAGGGATCCCGGGGGGCGGAAATACAATGAGCAGTTCTTC.